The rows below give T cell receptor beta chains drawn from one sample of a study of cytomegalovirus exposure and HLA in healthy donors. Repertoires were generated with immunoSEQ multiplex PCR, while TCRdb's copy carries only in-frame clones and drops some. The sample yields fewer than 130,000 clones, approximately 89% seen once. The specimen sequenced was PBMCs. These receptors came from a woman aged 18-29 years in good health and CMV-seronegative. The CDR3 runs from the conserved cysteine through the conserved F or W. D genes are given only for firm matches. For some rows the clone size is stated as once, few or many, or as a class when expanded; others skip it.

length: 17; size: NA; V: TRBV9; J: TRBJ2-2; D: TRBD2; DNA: TGTGCCAGCAGCGTACTGGGGACTAGCGGATACACCGGGGAGCTGTTTTTT; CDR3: CASSVLGTSGYTGELFF
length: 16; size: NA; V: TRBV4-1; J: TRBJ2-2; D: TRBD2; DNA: TGCGCCAGCAGCCAAGGCGGGACTACTCAGACCGGGGAGCTGTTTTTT; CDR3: CASSQGGTTQTGELFF
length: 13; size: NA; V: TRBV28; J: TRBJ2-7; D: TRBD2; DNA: TGTGCCAGCAGTTCACGGGGGGGCTACGAGCAGTACTTC; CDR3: CASSSRGGYEQYF
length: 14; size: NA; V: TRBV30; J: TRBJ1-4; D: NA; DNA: TGTGCCTGGAGTGGAGGTGCCTTCGGGGAAAAACTGTTTTTT; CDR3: CAWSGGAFGEKLFF
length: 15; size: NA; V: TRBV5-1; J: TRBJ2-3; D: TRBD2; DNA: TGCGCCACCAACCAGCGGGGCGGCCCCACAGATACGCAGTATTTT; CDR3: CATNQRGGPTDTQYF
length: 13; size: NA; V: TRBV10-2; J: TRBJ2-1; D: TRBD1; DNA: TGCGCCAGCAGTGAGCCAGGGGGCAATGAGCAGTTCTTC; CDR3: CASSEPGGNEQFF
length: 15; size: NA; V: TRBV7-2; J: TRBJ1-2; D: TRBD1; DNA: TGTGCCAGCAGCTTCGTCGGGACAGGGGGCGATGGCTACACCTTC; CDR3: CASSFVGTGGDGYTF
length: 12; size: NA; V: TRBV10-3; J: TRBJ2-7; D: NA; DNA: TGTGCCATCTCATCGGTGGCCTACGAGCAGTACTTC; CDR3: CAISSVAYEQYF
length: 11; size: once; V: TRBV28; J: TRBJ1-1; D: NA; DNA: TGTGCCTTGTTTTTCGGGGCTGAAGCTTTCTTT; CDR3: CALFFGAEAFF
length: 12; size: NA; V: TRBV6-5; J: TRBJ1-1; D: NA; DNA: TGTGCCAGCAAAAGACTCGAAACTGAAGCTTTCTTT; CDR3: CASKRLETEAFF
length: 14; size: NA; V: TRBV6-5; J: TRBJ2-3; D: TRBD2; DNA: TGTGCCAGCAGACTAGCGGGAGACGGAGATACGCAGTATTTT; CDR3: CASRLAGDGDTQYF
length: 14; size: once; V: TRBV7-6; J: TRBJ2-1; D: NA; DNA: TGTGCCAGCAGCATTTCAGGGGACTACAATGAGCAGTTCTTC; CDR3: CASSISGDYNEQFF
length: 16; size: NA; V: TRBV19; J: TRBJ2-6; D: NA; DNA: TGTGCCAGTAACGGACTCGATTCCTCTGGGGCCAACGTCCTGACTTTC; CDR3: CASNGLDSSGANVLTF
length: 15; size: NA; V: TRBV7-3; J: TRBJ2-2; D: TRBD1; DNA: TGTGCCAGCAGCTCCGGGACAGGGACCACCGGGGAGCTGTTTTTT; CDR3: CASSSGTGTTGELFF
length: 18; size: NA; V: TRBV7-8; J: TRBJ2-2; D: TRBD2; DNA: TGTGCCAGCAGCTTACGGGCGGCTAGCGGGAAAAACACCGGGGAGCTGTTTTTT; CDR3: CASSLRAASGKNTGELFF
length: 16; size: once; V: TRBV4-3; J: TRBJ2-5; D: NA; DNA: TGCGCCAGCAGCCAGAGTGAGGGATTTTCTAGAGAGACCCAGTACTTC; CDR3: CASSQSEGFSRETQYF
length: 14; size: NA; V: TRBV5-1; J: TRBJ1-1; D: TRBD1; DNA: TGCGCCAGCAGCACCGGGACAGTGAACACTGAAGCTTTCTTT; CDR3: CASSTGTVNTEAFF
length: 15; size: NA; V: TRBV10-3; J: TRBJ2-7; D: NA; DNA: TGTGCCATCAGTGAGTCCACAGGACGTATCTACGAGCAGTACTTC; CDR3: CAISESTGRIYEQYF
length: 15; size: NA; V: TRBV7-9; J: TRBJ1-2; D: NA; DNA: TGTGCCAGCAGTCAACACAGGGAAAACGGCTATGGCTACACCTTC; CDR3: CASSQHRENGYGYTF
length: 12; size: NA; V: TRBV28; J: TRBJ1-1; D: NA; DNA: TGTGCCCACCGGAGATGGAACGCTGAAGCTTTCTTT; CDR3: CAHRRWNAEAFF
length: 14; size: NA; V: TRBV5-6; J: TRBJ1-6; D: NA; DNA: TGTGCCAGCAGCTTCGACAGTTATAATTCACCCCTCCACTTT; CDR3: CASSFDSYNSPLHF
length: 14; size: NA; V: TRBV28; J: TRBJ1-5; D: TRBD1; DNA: TGTGCCAGCAGAACCGGACAGGAGTATCAGCCCCAGCATTTT; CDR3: CASRTGQEYQPQHF
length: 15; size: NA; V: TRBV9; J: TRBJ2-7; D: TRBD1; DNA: TGTGCCAGCAGCGTAGGGACAGGAGGCTCCTACGAGCAGTACTTC; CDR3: CASSVGTGGSYEQYF
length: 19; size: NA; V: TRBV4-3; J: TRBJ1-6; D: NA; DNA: TGCGCCAGCAGCCAAGAAATTGGCAGTTTAAGCTCCTATAATTCACCCCTCCACTTT; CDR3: CASSQEIGSLSSYNSPLHF
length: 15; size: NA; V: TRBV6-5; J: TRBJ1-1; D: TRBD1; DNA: TGTGCCAGCAGTATAAACAGGGGGCTGCACACTGAAGCTTTCTTT; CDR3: CASSINRGLHTEAFF
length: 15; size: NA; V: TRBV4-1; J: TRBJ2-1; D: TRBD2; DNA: TGCGCCAGCAGACCGGGACTAGCGGGCAGCAATGAGCAGTTCTTC; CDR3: CASRPGLAGSNEQFF
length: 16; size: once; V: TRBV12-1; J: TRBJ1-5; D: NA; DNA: TGTGCCAGCAGCTCCCGGGACAGGTATAGCAATCAGCCCCAGCATTTT; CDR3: CASSSRDRYSNQPQHF
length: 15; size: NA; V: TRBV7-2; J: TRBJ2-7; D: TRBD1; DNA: TGTGCCAGCAGCTTAGGCCAGGGGGTCCTCTACGAGCAGTACTTC; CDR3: CASSLGQGVLYEQYF
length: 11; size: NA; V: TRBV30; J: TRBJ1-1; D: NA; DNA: TGTACCTGTCAAGAGTTGACTGAAGCTTTCTTT; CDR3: CTCQELTEAFF
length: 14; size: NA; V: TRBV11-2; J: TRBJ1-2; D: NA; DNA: TGTGCCAGCAGCTTAGACCCCAGGGCGGATGGCTACACCTTC; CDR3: CASSLDPRADGYTF
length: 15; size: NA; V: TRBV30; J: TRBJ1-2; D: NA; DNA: TGTGCCTGGAGTTCAAGCCTTCTTTTCTCGTATGGCTACACCTTC; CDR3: CAWSSSLLFSYGYTF
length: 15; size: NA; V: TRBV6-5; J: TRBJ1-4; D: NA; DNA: TGTGCCAGCAGTTACGGTACAGGGTGGGGTGAAAAACTGTTTTTT; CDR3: CASSYGTGWGEKLFF
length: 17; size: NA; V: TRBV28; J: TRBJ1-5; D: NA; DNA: TGTGCCAGCAGACTGAGGGGGGGCCCGTATAGCAATCAGCCCCAGCATTTT; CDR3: CASRLRGGPYSNQPQHF
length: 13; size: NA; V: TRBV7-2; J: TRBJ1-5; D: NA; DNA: TGTGCCAGCAGCCAGGGCCAGGGATTGCCCCAGCATTTT; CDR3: CASSQGQGLPQHF
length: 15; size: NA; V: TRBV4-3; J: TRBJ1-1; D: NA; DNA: TGCGCCAGCAGCCAAGATCTGGGCAGGGACACTGAAGCTTTCTTT; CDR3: CASSQDLGRDTEAFF
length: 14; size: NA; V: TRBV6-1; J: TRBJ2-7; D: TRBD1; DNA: TGTGCCAGCAGTAAGGACAGGGGGCGCCTCGAGCAGTACTTC; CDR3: CASSKDRGRLEQYF